A single sample is the source of the 23 T cell receptor beta chains below, sequenced in a study of resident and recirculating memory T cells in vitiligo. Here immunoSEQ multiplex PCR was the method, and the copy in TCRdb shows in-frame clones only, minus some. The sample contains tens of thousands of clones, around 90% of which appear only once. The specimen was blood. The receptors come from a male donor with vitiligo.

This chain joins TRBV5-4 and TRBJ2-2; 8 bases are shared with TRBD1. The CDR3 runs to 16 residues. With 9 bases clipped from V and 3 bases from J, the junction kept 13 bases outside the gene matches. Germline values: CDR1 SGHNT, CDR2 YYREEE (reference sequence). The CDR3 bases are TGTGCCACCCAGGGGGCGGTAGCTAAAGACACCGGGGAGCTGTTTTTT. Translation gives CATQGAVAKDTGELFF.

The gene calls are TRBV7-6 and TRBJ1-1; TRBD1 matches 9 bases. This CDR3 has 13 amino acids. In germline, CDR1 is SGHVS, CDR2 FNYEAQ. The V gene end was trimmed by 5 bases and the J gene end by 6 bases; junction bases not matched to a gene: 4. The DNA of the CDR3 is TGTGCCAGCAGCCCGGACAGGGGACCTGAAGCTTTCTTT. Its translation is CASSPDRGPEAFF. The full variable domain, its missing parts supplied by reference TRBV7-6 and TRBJ1-1, is GAGVSQSPRYKVTKRGQDVALRCDPISGHVSLYWYRQALGQGPEFLTYFNYEAQQDKSGLPNDRFSAERPEGSISTLTIQRTEQRDSAMYRCASSPDRGPEAFFGQGTRLTVV.

The gene calls are TRBV2 and TRBJ1-4, with unresolved D. The CDR3 is 16 residues long. V dropped 6 bases and J dropped 0 bases, with 14 bases sitting between them. Germline values: CDR1 SNHLY, CDR2 FYNNEI. CDR3 protein: CASRVGSSSTNEKLFF. As DNA, the CDR3 is TGTGCCAGCAGGGTGGGCAGCTCATCAACTAATGAAAAACTGTTTTTT.

This rearrangement joins TRBV7-8 to TRBJ2-7; TRBD2 agrees at 7 bases. Germline CDR1 is SGHVS and CDR2 is FQNEAQ. The CDR3 loop spans 14 amino acids. J was trimmed by 2 bases and V by 5 bases; bases with no gene match: 6. CDR3 region: CASSRGRGAYEQYF. The DNA for the CDR3 is TGTGCCAGCAGCCGAGGTCGGGGGGCCTACGAGCAGTACTTC.

The CDR3 sequence: CASSLSGAAASTDTQYF. For the CDR3, the DNA is TGTGCCAGCAGTTTATCAGGAGCGGCCGCTAGCACAGATACGCAGTATTTT. The J gene is TRBJ2-3, the V gene TRBV28; D might be TRBD2 (5 bases). In germline, CDR1 is MDHEN, CDR2 SYDVKM. This CDR3 has 17 residues. V lost 1 base and J lost 0, with 14 bases in between. The complete variable domain, with remaining parts taken from reference TRBV28 and TRBJ2-3, reads DVKVTQSSRYLVKRTGEKVFLECVQDMDHENMFWYRQDPGLGLRLIYFSYDVKMKEKGDIPEGYSVSREKKERFSLILESASTNQTSMYLCASSLSGAAASTDTQYFGPGTRLTVL.

This chain uses TRBV4-1 with TRBJ2-7, with 10 bases matching TRBD2. The V and J ends lost 2 bases and 2 bases, in that order; junction bases with no gene match: 6. The CDR3 has 16 residues. CDR1 and CDR2 (germline): MGHRA, YSYEKL. In DNA form, the CDR3 reads TGCGCCAGCAGCCAAACAAGCGGGAGGGCGACCTACGAGCAGTACTTC. Its protein is CASSQTSGRATYEQYF.

The chain joins TRBV20-1 to TRBJ1-2; D gene uncertain. The CDR3 consists of 11 residues. Trimming shortened V by 3 bases and J by 2 bases, and 4 bases separated the two germline ends. Germline-derived CDR1 and CDR2 are DFQATT and SNEGSKA (reference sequence). In DNA, the CDR3 is TGCAGTGCTAGCCAGAACTATGGCTACACCTTC. It codes for CSASQNYGYTF.

This sequence joins TRBV9 and TRBJ1-2; D gene ambiguous. CDR1 and CDR2 (germline): SGDLS, YYNGEE. Trimming left V 0 bases short and J 8 bases short, with 8 bases between. The CDR3 contains 12 residues. The CDR3, as DNA: TGTGCCAGCAGCGTAGGGCAGGAAGGCTACACCTTC. As protein: CASSVGQEGYTF.

The rearrangement links TRBV4-3 to TRBJ2-1, with D unresolved. Germline CDR1 LGHNA, CDR2 YSLEER. The V end lost 3 bases, the J end lost 7 bases, and 10 bases lay between the germline ends. This CDR3 is built from 13 residues. In nucleotides, the CDR3 is TGCGCCAGCAGCCAGGAACAGAGTAATGAGCAGTTCTTC. Translating gives CASSQEQSNEQFF.

The V call is TRBV5-5, the J call TRBJ1-2; possibly TRBD1 for D (5 bases). Trimming took 1 base from V and 4 from J, leaving 14 bases between them. Germline CDR1 and CDR2: SGHKS and YYEKEE (reference sequence). The CDR3 extends over 15 amino acids. The CDR3 region is CASSLIRAGLYGYTF. The CDR3 region has the DNA TGTGCCAGCAGCTTGATCAGGGCTGGTCTCTATGGCTACACCTTC.

This clone has just a few counts. The genes are TRBV15 and TRBJ2-2; the D is unclear. The CDR3 covers 13 residues. Trimming shortened V by 4 bases and J by 8 bases, and 11 bases separated the two germline ends. Germline values: CDR1 LNHNV, CDR2 YYDKDF (reference sequence). For the CDR3, the DNA is TGTGCCACCAGCACTTCCCCGGAGGGGGAGCTGTTTTTT. This translates into CATSTSPEGELFF.

As regards this clone: This same CDR3 is encoded by further DNA sequences in the sample. The V call is TRBV18, the J call TRBJ2-7; 7 bases line up with TRBD1. V lost 3 bases, J lost 0 bases, and 2 bases stayed unmatched. CDR3 length: 14 residues. CDR1 is KGHSH, CDR2 LQKENI, per germline. CDR3 amino acids: CASSPGTDSYEQYF. The DNA for the CDR3 is TGTGCCAGCTCACCGGGGACAGACTCCTACGAGCAGTACTTC.

The V call is TRBV21-1, the J call TRBJ2-7; the table's TRBD1 call for D was not verified on the DNA. TRBV21-1 is noted as a pseudogene. There are 15 residues in the CDR3. The CDR3 DNA is TGTGCCAGCAGCAAAGGCCAGACAACTTCCTACGAGCAGTACTTC. Its protein product is CASSKGQTTSYEQYF.

The V and J genes are TRBV2 and TRBJ2-3; TRBD1 agrees at 10 bases. CDR3 length: 15 amino acids. V was pared by 4 bases and J by 2 bases, with 3 bases of the junction left unmatched. Germline values: CDR1 SNHLY, CDR2 FYNNEI. The CDR3 loop reads CASSGTGGPTDTQYF. CDR3 DNA: TGTGCCAGCAGTGGGACAGGGGGGCCCACAGATACGCAGTATTTT. The variable domain in full, with the rest retrieved from reference TRBV2 and TRBJ2-3, is EPEVTQTPSHQVTQMGQEVILRCVPISNHLYFYWYRQILGQKVEFLVSFYNNEISEKSEIFDDQFSVERPDGSNFTLKIRSTKLEDSAMYFCASSGTGGPTDTQYFGPGTRLTVL.

V gene TRBV25-1 combines with J gene TRBJ2-1, with 11 bases aligning to TRBD2. V lost 2 bases and J lost 5; bases outside the gene matches: 8. In germline, CDR1 is MGHDK, CDR2 SYGVNS. CDR3 length equals 17 residues. The DNA for the CDR3 is TGTGCCAGCAGTGAACCCTTAGCGGGAGGGCCCAACAATGAGCAGTTCTTC. Translating it yields CASSEPLAGGPNNEQFF.

The rearrangement joins TRBV5-1 to TRBJ1-4; no reliable D call. CDR1 and CDR2 from the germline V gene are SGHRS and YFSETQ. CDR3 size: 16 residues. V was cut by 0 bases and J by 8 bases, with 17 bases left in between. CDR3 coding DNA: TGCGCCAGCAGCTTGGGGCGAGGAGGGTTGGCAGAAAAACTGTTTTTT. It is translated as CASSLGRGGLAEKLFF.

The J gene is TRBJ2-7, the V gene TRBV5-1; 7 nucleotides match TRBD1. The CDR3 has 14 amino acids. Unmatched junction bases numbered 8, after V lost 4 bases and J lost 4 bases. CDR1 is SGHRS and CDR2 is YFSETQ in the germline V gene. The CDR3, as DNA: TGCGCCAGCAGCATAGACAGGGCAGGGTACGAGCAGTACTTC. It translates to CASSIDRAGYEQYF.

V usage is TRBV18 and J usage is TRBJ2-5; TRBD2 is a possible D gene (6 bases). The DNA matches TRBJ2-7 better at its end, which makes the J call doubtful. Germline CDR1 is KGHSH and CDR2 is LQKENI. The length of the CDR3 is 13 residues. The CDR3 bases are TGTGCCAGCTCACCACCGGGGGGAGACGAGCAGTACTTC. Its translation is CASSPPGGDEQYF.

The V and J genes are TRBV18 and TRBJ2-3; a possible D gene is TRBD2 (6 bases). The CDR3 has 17 residues. The ends were cut back, 1 base at V and 5 bases at J, with 19 bases in the middle. Germline lookup yields CDR1 KGHSH and CDR2 LQKENI. CDR3 nucleotides: TGTGCCAGCTCACCACGGGTCGGGAGTAGAGGTGAAGATACGCAGTATTTT. Translation: CASSPRVGSRGEDTQYF. The full variable domain, completed using reference TRBV18 and TRBJ2-3, is NAGVMQNPRHLVRRRGQEARLRCSPMKGHSHVYWYRQLPEEGLKFMVYLQKENIIDESGMPKERFSAEFPKEGPSILRIQQVVRGDSAAYFCASSPRVGSRGEDTQYFGPGTRLTVL.

This clone was observed once. The chain uses TRBV7-9 and TRBJ2-7, with 9 bases aligning to TRBD1. The CDR3 covers 14 residues. The J segment lost 7 bases and the V segment lost 6 bases, leaving 10 bases of the junction unmatched. Germline CDR1 SEHNR, CDR2 FQNEAQ (reference sequence). For the CDR3, the DNA is TGTGCCAGCAGTCAATGGGACAGGGTGGGGGAGCAGTACTTC. This gives the protein CASSQWDRVGEQYF.

The gene calls are TRBV30 and TRBJ1-4; D is perhaps TRBD1 (6 bases). This CDR3 contains 15 residues. V was shortened by 5 bases and J by 8 bases, with 21 bases between the two germline ends. Germline V lookup: CDR1 GTSNPN, CDR2 SVGIG (reference sequence). The DNA of the CDR3 is TGTGCCTGGGCCCCGGGCCAAGGTGGGGGCGAAAAACTGTTTTTT. Amino acid sequence: CAWAPGQGGGEKLFF.

The chain combines TRBV7-2 with TRBJ2-7, with D possibly matching TRBD2 (6 bases). Germline V lookup: CDR1 SGHTA, CDR2 FQGNSA. Trimming left V 4 bases short and J 0 bases short, with 10 bases between. CDR3 length: 14 amino acids. CDR3 residues: CASSSQAGSYEQYF. The CDR3 DNA is TGTGCCAGCAGCTCTCAAGCGGGCTCCTACGAGCAGTACTTC.

The chain has TRBV5-1 and TRBJ1-4; 10 bases map to TRBD1. The CDR3 consists of 14 residues. Germline V CDR1 and CDR2: SGHRS, YFSETQ. V dropped 4 bases and J dropped 8; count of bases not matched to a gene: 5. The CDR3 protein is CASSPGQGGEKLFF. For the CDR3, the DNA is TGCGCCAGCAGCCCTGGACAGGGGGGGGAAAAACTGTTTTTT.